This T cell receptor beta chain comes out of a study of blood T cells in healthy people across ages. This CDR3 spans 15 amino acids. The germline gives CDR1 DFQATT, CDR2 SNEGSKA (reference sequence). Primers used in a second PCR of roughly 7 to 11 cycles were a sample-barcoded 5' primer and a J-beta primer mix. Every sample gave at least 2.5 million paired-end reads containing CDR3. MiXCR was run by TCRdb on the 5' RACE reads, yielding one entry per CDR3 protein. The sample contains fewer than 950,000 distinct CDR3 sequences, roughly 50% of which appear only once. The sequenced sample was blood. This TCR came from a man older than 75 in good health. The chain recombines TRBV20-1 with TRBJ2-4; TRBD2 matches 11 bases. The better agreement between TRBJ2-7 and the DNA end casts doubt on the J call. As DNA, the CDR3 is TGCAGTGCCAGATTAGCGGGAGGGCCTAAGTACGAGCAGTACTTC. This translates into CSARLAGGPKYEQYF.